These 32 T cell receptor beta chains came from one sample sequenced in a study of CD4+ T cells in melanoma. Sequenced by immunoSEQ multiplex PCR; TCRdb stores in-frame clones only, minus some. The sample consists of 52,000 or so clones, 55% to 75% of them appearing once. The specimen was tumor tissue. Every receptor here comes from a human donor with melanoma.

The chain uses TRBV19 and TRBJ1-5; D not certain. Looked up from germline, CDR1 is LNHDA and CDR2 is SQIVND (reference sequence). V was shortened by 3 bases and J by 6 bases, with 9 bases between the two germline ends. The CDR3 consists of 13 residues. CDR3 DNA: TGTGCCAGTAGTATCGGCGTATCTCAGCCCCAGCATTTT. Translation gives CASSIGVSQPQHF.

This CDR3 reads CASSPAGQSNEKLFF. The CDR3 coding sequence is TGTGCCAGCTCACCGGCCGGCCAGTCGAATGAAAAACTGTTTTTT. The gene calls are TRBV18 and TRBJ1-4, with D hard to call. Germline lookup yields CDR1 KGHSH and CDR2 LQKENI. Trimming removed 3 bases from V and 5 bases from J, with 13 bases in between. The CDR3 extends over 15 amino acids.

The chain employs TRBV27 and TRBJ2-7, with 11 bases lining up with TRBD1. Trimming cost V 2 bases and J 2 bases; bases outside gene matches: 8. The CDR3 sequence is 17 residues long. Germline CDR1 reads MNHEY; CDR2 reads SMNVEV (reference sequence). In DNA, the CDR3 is TGTGCCAGCAGTTTACTGCGGACAGGGGGCTCCCCCTACGAGCAGTACTTC. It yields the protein CASSLLRTGGSPYEQYF.

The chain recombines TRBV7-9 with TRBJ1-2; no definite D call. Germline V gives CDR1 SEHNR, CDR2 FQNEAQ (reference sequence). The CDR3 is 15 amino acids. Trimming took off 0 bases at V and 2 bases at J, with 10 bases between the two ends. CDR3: CASSLAASANYGYTF. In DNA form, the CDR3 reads TGTGCCAGCAGCTTAGCAGCTTCTGCGAACTATGGCTACACCTTC.

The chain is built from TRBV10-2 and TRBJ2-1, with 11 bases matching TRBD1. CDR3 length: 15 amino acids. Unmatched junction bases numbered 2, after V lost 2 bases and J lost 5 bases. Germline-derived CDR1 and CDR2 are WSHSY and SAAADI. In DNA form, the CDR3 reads TGCGCCAGCAGTGAGCGGACAGGGGGCCACAATGAGCAGTTCTTC. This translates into CASSERTGGHNEQFF.

The CDR3, as DNA: TGCGCCAGCAGTGAACGCGGGGGGCGAGCTTTCTTT. This translates into CASSERGGRAFF. The chain combines TRBV10-1 with TRBJ1-1; perhaps TRBD1 as D (6 bases). CDR3 length equals 12 residues. The germline V gene has CDR1 WNHNN and CDR2 SYGVQD (reference sequence). With 3 bases removed from V and 10 bases from J, the gap between germline ends came to 12 bases.

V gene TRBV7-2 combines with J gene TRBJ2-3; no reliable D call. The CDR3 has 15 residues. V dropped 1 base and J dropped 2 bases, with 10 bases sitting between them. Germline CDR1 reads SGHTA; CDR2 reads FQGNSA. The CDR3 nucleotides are TGTGCCAGCAGCTTAGATTCTAGTACCACAGATACGCAGTATTTT. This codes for CASSLDSSTTDTQYF.

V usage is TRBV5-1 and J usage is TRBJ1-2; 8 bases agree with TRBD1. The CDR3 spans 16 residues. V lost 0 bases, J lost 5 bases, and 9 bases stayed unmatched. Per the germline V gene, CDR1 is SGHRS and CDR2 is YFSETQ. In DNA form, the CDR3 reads TGCGCCAGCAGCTTGGAGGGGCAGGGGGCGTGGTATGGCTACACCTTC. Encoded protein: CASSLEGQGAWYGYTF. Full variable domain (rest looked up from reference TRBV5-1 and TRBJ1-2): KAGVTQTPRYLIKTRGQQVTLSCSPISGHRSVSWYQQTPGQGLQFLFEYFSETQRNKGNFPGRFSGRQFSNSRSEMNVSTLELGDSALYLCASSLEGQGAWYGYTFGSGTRLTVV.

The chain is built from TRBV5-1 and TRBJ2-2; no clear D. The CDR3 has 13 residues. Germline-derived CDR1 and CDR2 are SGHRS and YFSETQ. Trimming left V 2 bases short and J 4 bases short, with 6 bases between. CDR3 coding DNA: TGCGCCAGCAGCTTAGGTCTCACCGGGGAGCTGTTTTTT. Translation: CASSLGLTGELFF.

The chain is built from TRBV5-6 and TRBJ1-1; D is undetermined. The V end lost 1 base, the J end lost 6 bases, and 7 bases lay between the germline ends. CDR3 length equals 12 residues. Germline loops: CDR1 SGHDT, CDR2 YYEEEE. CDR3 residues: CASSLLGSEAFF. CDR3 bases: TGTGCCAGCAGCTTGTTGGGGTCTGAAGCTTTCTTT.

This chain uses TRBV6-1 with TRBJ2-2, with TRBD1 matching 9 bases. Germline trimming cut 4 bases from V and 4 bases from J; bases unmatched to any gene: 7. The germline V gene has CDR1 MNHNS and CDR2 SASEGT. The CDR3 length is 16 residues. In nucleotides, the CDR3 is TGTGCCAGCAGTGTATTTCGGACAGGGGTCACCGGGGAGCTGTTTTTT. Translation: CASSVFRTGVTGELFF.

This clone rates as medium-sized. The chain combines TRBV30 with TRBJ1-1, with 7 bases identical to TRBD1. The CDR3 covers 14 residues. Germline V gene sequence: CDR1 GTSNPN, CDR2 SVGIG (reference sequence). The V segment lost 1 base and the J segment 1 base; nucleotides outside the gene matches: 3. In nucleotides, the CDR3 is TGTGCCTGGAGTGGGGACAGCCGGAACACTGAAGCTTTCTTT. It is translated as CAWSGDSRNTEAFF.

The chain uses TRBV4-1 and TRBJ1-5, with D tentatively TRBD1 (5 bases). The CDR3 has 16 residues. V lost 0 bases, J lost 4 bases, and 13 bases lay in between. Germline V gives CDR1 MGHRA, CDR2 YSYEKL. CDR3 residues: CASSQDAAGPNQPQHF. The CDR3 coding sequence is TGCGCCAGCAGCCAAGATGCTGCGGGGCCAAATCAGCCCCAGCATTTT.

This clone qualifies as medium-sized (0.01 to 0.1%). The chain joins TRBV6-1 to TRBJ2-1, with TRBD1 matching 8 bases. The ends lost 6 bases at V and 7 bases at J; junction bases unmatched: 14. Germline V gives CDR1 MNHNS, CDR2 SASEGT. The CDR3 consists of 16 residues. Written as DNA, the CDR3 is TGTGCCAGCAGGGAACCCGAGACAGGGGTGGGGAATGAGCAGTTCTTC. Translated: CASREPETGVGNEQFF.

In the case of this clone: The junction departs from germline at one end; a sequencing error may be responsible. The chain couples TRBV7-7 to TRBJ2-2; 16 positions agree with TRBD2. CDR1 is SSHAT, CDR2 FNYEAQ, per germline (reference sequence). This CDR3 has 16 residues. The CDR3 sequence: CASSAGLAGGPGELFF. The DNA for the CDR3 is TGTGCTAGCAGCGCGGGACTAGCGGGGGGGCCCGGGGAGCTGTTTTTT.

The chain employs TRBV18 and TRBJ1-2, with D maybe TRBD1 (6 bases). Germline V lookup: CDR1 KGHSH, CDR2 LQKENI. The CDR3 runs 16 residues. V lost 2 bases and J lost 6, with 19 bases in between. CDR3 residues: CASSPSRDTRGDGYTF. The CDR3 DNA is TGTGCCAGCTCACCATCCCGGGACACGCGGGGGGATGGCTACACCTTC.

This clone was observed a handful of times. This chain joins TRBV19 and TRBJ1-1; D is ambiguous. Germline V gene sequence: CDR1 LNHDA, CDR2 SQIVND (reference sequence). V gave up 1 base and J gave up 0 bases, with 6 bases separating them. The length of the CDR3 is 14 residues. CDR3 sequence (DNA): TGTGCCAGTAGTATAGGGCCGCTGAACACTGAAGCTTTCTTT. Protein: CASSIGPLNTEAFF.

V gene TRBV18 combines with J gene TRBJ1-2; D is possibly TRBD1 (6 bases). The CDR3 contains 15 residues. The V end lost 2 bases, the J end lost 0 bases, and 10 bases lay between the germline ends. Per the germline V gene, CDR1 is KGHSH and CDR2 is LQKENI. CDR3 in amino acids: CASSPGGTPNYGYTF. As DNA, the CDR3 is TGTGCCAGCTCACCAGGCGGGACACCTAACTATGGCTACACCTTC. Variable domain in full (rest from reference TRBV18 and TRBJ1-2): NAGVMQNPRHLVRRRGQEARLRCSPMKGHSHVYWYRQLPEEGLKFMVYLQKENIIDESGMPKERFSAEFPKEGPSILRIQQVVRGDSAAYFCASSPGGTPNYGYTFGSGTRLTVV.

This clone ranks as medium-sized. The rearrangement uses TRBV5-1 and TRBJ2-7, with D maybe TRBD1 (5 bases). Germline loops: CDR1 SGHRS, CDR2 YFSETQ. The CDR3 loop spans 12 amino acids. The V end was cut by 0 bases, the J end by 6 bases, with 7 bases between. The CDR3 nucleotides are TGCGCCAGCAGCTTGGAGGGGTCCGAGCAGTACTTC. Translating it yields CASSLEGSEQYF.

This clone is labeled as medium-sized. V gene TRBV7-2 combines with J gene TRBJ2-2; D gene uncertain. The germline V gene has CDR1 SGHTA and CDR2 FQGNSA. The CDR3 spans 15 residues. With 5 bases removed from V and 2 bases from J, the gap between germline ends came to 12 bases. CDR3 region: CASSPRQTNTGELFF. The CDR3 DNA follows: TGTGCCAGCAGCCCCCGGCAGACCAACACCGGGGAGCTGTTTTTT.

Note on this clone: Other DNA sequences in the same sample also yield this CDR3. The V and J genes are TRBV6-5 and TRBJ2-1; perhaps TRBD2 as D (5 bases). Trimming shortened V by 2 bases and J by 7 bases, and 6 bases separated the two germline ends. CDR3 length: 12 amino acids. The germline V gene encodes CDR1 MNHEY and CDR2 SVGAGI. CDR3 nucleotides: TGTGCCAGCAGTTACACGGGGAATGAGCAGTTCTTC. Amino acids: CASSYTGNEQFF.

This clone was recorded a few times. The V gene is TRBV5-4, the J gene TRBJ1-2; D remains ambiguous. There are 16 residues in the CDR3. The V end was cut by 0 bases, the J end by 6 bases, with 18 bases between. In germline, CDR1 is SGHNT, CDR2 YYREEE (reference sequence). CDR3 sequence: CASSLAITAATHGYTF. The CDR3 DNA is TGTGCCAGCAGCTTGGCCATTACAGCTGCAACGCATGGCTACACCTTC.

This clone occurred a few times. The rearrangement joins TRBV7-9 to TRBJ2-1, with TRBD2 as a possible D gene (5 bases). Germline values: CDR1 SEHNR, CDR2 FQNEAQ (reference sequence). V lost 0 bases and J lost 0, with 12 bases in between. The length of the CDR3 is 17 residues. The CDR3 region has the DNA TGTGCCAGCAGCTTAGCTGGTTCCACTAGCTCCTACAATGAGCAGTTCTTC. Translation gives CASSLAGSTSSYNEQFF.

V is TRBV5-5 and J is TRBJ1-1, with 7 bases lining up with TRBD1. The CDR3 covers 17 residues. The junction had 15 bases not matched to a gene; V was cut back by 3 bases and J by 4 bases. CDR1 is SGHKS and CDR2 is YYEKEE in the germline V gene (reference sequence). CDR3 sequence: CASSSPDSDRWATEAFF. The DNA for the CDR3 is TGTGCCAGCAGCTCTCCCGATTCGGACAGGTGGGCCACTGAAGCTTTCTTT.

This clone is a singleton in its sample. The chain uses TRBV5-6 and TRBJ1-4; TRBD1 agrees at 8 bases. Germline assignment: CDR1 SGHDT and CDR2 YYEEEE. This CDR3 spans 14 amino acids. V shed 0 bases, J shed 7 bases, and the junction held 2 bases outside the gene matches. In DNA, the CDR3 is TGTGCCAGCAGCTTGGTCGGACAGGGTGAAAAACTGTTTTTT. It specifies CASSLVGQGEKLFF.

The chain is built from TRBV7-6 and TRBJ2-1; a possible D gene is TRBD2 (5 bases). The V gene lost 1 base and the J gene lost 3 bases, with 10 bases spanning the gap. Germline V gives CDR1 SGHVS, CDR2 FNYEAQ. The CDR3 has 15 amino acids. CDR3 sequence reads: CASSLGGMDYNEQFF. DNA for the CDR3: TGTGCCAGCAGCTTAGGAGGGATGGACTACAATGAGCAGTTCTTC.

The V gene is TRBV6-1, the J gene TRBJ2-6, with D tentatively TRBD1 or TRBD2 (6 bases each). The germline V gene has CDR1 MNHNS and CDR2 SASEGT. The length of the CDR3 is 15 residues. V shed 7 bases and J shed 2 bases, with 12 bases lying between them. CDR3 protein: CASIARGAGANVLTF. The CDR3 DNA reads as TGTGCCAGCATCGCTAGGGGGGCTGGGGCCAACGTCCTGACTTTC.

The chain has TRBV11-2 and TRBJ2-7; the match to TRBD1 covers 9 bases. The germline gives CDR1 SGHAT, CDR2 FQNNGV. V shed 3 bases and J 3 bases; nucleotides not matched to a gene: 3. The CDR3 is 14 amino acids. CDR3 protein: CASSLGQGYYEQYF. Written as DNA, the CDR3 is TGTGCCAGCAGCTTGGGACAGGGTTACTACGAGCAGTACTTC.

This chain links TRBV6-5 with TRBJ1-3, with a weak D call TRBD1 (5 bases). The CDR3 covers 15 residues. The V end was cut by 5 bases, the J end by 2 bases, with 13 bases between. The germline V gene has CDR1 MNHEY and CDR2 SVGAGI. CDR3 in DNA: TGTGCCAGCAGTCAATTCAGGACAACTGGAAACACCATATATTTT. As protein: CASSQFRTTGNTIYF.

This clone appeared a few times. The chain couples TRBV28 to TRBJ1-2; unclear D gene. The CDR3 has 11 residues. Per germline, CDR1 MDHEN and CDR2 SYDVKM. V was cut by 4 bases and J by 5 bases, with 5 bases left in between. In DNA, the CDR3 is TGTGCCAGCAGTTCAAATTATGGCTACACCTTC. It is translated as CASSSNYGYTF.

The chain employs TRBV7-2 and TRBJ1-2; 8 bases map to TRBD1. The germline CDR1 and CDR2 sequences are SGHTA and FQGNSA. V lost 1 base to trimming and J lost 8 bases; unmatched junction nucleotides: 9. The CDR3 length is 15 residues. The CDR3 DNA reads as TGTGCCAGCAGCTTAGACCAGGGGACAGGAGGGGGCTACACCTTC. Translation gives CASSLDQGTGGGYTF.

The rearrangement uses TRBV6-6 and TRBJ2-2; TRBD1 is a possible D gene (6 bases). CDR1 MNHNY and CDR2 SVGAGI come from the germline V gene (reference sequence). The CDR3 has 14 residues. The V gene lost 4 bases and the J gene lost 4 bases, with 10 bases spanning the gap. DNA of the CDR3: TGTGCCAGCAGTTTACAGGGTACCACCGGGGAGCTGTTTTTT. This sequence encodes CASSLQGTTGELFF.